A selection of T cell receptor beta chains follows, all from one sample in a study of cytomegalovirus exposure and HLA in healthy donors. Method: immunoSEQ multiplex PCR; TCRdb's copy keeps in-frame clones and lacks some. The sample includes about 150,000 clones, 65% to 90% of them seen just once. The sequenced sample consisted of PBMCs. The receptors originated from a man aged 18 to 29 in good health and CMV-seropositive. CDR3s include the opening cysteine and the closing phenylalanine or tryptophan. Fields, in order: V gene, clone size, J gene, D gene, CDR3 protein, CDR3 DNA. A D gene is named only where the DNA matches it firmly. Some rows have no size entry. The others give once, few or many, or a class for an expanded clone.

V gene: TRBV4-3; clone size: .; J gene: TRBJ2-5; D gene: TRBD2; CDR3 protein: CASSQGPSGRETQYF; CDR3 DNA: TGCGCCAGCAGCCAAGGGCCTAGCGGGAGGGAGACCCAGTACTTC
V gene: TRBV5-1; clone size: .; J gene: TRBJ2-7; D gene: TRBD1; CDR3 protein: CASGQGTGYEQYF; CDR3 DNA: TGCGCCAGCGGACAGGGAACAGGCTACGAGCAGTACTTC
V gene: TRBV19; clone size: .; J gene: TRBJ2-7; D gene: TRBD1; CDR3 protein: CASSISDRGNEQYF; CDR3 DNA: TGTGCCAGTAGTATATCGGACAGGGGAAACGAGCAGTACTTC
V gene: TRBV5-6; clone size: .; J gene: TRBJ2-7; D gene: TRBD1; CDR3 protein: CASSWGTDPYEQYF; CDR3 DNA: TGTGCCAGCAGCTGGGGGACAGACCCCTACGAGCAGTACTTC
V gene: TRBV7-8; clone size: .; J gene: TRBJ2-3; D gene: TRBD1; CDR3 protein: CASSSDRGGTDTQYF; CDR3 DNA: TGTGCCAGCAGCTCCGACAGGGGAGGCACAGATACGCAGTATTTT
V gene: TRBV25-1; clone size: few; J gene: TRBJ1-1; D gene: .; CDR3 protein: CASSNTELTGGPPRAFF; CDR3 DNA: TGTGCCAGCTCCAATACTGAGTTGACAGGCGGCCCACCAAGGGCTTTCTTT
V gene: TRBV30; clone size: .; J gene: TRBJ2-5; D gene: TRBD1; CDR3 protein: CALTGASEETQYF; CDR3 DNA: TGTGCCTTGACAGGGGCCTCGGAAGAGACCCAGTACTTC
V gene: TRBV6-5; clone size: .; J gene: TRBJ1-1; D gene: .; CDR3 protein: CASSYSNSGLNTEAFF; CDR3 DNA: TGTGCCAGCAGTTACTCGAATTCAGGGTTGAACACTGAAGCTTTCTTT
V gene: TRBV2; clone size: .; J gene: TRBJ2-2; D gene: TRBD2; CDR3 protein: CASSETAGGSNTGELFF; CDR3 DNA: TGTGCCAGCAGTGAGACTGCGGGGGGATCGAACACCGGGGAGCTGTTTTTT
V gene: TRBV9; clone size: .; J gene: TRBJ2-2; D gene: TRBD2; CDR3 protein: CASSAAGVNTGELFF; CDR3 DNA: TGTGCCAGCAGCGCAGCGGGAGTGAACACCGGGGAGCTGTTTTTT
V gene: TRBV6-1; clone size: .; J gene: TRBJ2-1; D gene: .; CDR3 protein: CASNSGGGRGNEQFF; CDR3 DNA: TGTGCCAGCAACTCCGGAGGGGGCAGGGGGAATGAGCAGTTCTTC
V gene: TRBV4-3; clone size: .; J gene: TRBJ1-1; D gene: TRBD1; CDR3 protein: CASSQSPIQGMNTEAFF; CDR3 DNA: TGCGCCAGCAGCCAAAGTCCAATACAGGGGATGAACACTGAAGCTTTCTTT
V gene: TRBV7-8; clone size: .; J gene: TRBJ2-3; D gene: TRBD1; CDR3 protein: CASSLRDRGFTDTQYF; CDR3 DNA: TGTGCCAGCAGCTTAAGGGACAGGGGCTTCACAGATACGCAGTATTTT
V gene: TRBV4-3; clone size: .; J gene: TRBJ1-2; D gene: .; CDR3 protein: CASSQAPAGSNYGYTF; CDR3 DNA: TGCGCCAGCAGCCAAGCTCCGGCAGGGTCCAACTATGGCTACACCTTC
V gene: TRBV28; clone size: .; J gene: TRBJ1-2; D gene: .; CDR3 protein: CASSSRGYGYTF; CDR3 DNA: TGTGCCAGCAGTTCCCGGGGCTATGGCTACACCTTC
V gene: TRBV4-1; clone size: .; J gene: TRBJ2-3; D gene: .; CDR3 protein: CASSRTTPDTQYF; CDR3 DNA: TGCGCCAGCAGCCGCACTACCCCAGATACGCAGTATTTT
V gene: TRBV6-1; clone size: .; J gene: TRBJ1-4; D gene: .; CDR3 protein: CASSRRPNEKLFF; CDR3 DNA: TGTGCCAGCAGCAGGCGACCTAATGAAAAACTGTTTTTT
V gene: TRBV7-2; clone size: .; J gene: TRBJ2-7; D gene: TRBD1; CDR3 protein: CASSPGQGIPYEQYF; CDR3 DNA: TGTGCCAGCAGCCCGGGACAGGGGATCCCCTACGAGCAGTACTTC
V gene: TRBV19; clone size: .; J gene: TRBJ2-7; D gene: TRBD2; CDR3 protein: CASSIAGRREQYF; CDR3 DNA: TGTGCCAGTAGTATAGCCGGGAGGCGCGAGCAGTACTTC
V gene: TRBV5-6; clone size: once; J gene: TRBJ2-4; D gene: TRBD2; CDR3 protein: CASSLSPRGRGAKNIQYF; CDR3 DNA: TGTGCCAGCAGCTTGAGTCCGCGCGGGAGAGGGGCCAAAAACATTCAGTACTTC
V gene: TRBV19; clone size: .; J gene: TRBJ2-1; D gene: .; CDR3 protein: CASSWGSASSYNEQFF; CDR3 DNA: TGTGCCAGTAGTTGGGGCAGCGCGAGCTCCTACAATGAGCAGTTCTTC
V gene: TRBV19; clone size: once; J gene: TRBJ1-6; D gene: .; CDR3 protein: CASTVQGVGNSPLHF; CDR3 DNA: TGTGCCAGTACTGTACAGGGTGTGGGTAATTCACCCCTCCACTTT
V gene: TRBV5-1; clone size: .; J gene: TRBJ2-2; D gene: TRBD1; CDR3 protein: CASSPVTGVDTGELFF; CDR3 DNA: TGCGCCAGCAGCCCGGTTACAGGGGTGGACACCGGGGAGCTGTTTTTT
V gene: TRBV6-5; clone size: .; J gene: TRBJ1-4; D gene: .; CDR3 protein: CASSYSIRGINEKLFF; CDR3 DNA: TGTGCCAGCAGTTACTCGATCCGCGGGATAAATGAAAAACTGTTTTTT